This paragraph reports one T cell receptor (beta chain). Sequencing was performed with immunoSEQ multiplex PCR; in TCRdb, only in-frame clones are kept and a portion is missing. The profile shows 350,000 or so clones, 85% to 90% of them singletons. These data are taken from a study of blood T cell repertoires in COVID-19. Trimming took 2 bases from V and 9 from J, leaving 14 bases between them. From germline, CDR1 is LNHNV and CDR2 YYDKDF (reference sequence). The CDR3 consists of 15 residues. The receptor's source is a woman aged 25 to 39 who had been exposed to COVID-19. Sequencing used PBMCs or T cells enriched from blood (not recorded which). The rearrangement uses TRBV15 and TRBJ1-6; the D is unclear. CDR3 DNA: TGTGCCACCAGCAGATCCGGAGGTTTAGGTTCACCCCTCCACTTT. Its protein is CATSRSGGLGSPLHF.